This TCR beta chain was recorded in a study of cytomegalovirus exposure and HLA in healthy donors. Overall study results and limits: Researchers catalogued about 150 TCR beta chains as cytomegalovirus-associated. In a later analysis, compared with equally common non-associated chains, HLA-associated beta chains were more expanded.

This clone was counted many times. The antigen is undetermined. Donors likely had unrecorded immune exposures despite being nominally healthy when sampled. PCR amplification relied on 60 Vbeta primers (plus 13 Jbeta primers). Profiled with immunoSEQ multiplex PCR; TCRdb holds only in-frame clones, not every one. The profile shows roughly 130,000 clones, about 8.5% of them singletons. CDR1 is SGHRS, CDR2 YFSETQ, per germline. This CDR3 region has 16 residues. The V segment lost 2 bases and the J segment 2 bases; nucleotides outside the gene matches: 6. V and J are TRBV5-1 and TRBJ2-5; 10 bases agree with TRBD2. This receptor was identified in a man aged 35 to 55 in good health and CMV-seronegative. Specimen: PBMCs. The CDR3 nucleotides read TGCGCCAGCAGCTTTCTCGCTAGCGGGGGACAAGAGACCCAGTACTTC. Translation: CASSFLASGGQETQYF.